The entry that follows covers one T cell receptor beta chain sequence. Its antigen is not identified. PCR employed 60 Vbeta and 13 Jbeta primers. Assay: immunoSEQ multiplex PCR; the TCRdb copy retains only in-frame clones and omits some. Among 90,000 to 150,000 clones, roughly 80% were seen once, and the ten largest hold less than 5.5%. The record originates from a study of cytomegalovirus exposure and HLA in healthy donors. The study's findings and limits: In a later analysis, productive TCRs from donors in an Asian-associated ancestry cluster reportedly carried fewer N-insertions than the cohort mean.

This clonotype originated in a man aged 50 to 60 in good health and CMV-seropositive. Sequencing was done on a sample of PBMCs.

The CDR3 DNA reads TGTGCCAGCAGCTCAACAGGGGGGAAGGCTGAAGCTTTCTTT. It codes for CASSSTGGKAEAFF. The chain uses TRBV7-2 and TRBJ1-1; the match to TRBD1 covers 8 bases. J gave up 6 bases and V 4 bases, and 7 bases lay outside the gene matches. Germline V gene sequence: CDR1 SGHTA, CDR2 FQGNSA. This CDR3 is 14 amino acids long.